In its sample, the clone carrying this T cell receptor beta chain was seen a few times. The data stem from a study of human T cells and chemical hapten exposure. Study context: Sensitization employed 2% DPC on roughly 2 cm by roughly 2 cm of upper inner arm skin. Alopecia areata, totalis or universalis was found in mostly female patients. TCR yields differed between samples (mainly from small differences in pooled library volume).

A single record per CDR3 protein comes from TCRdb applying MiXCR to the RACE reads. The table includes 85,000 to 100,000 distinct CDR3 sequences, 25% to 35% detected once. Sample time point: patch test 3, about 24 weeks after DPC sensitization. Treatment noted: therapeutic diphenylcyclopropenone sensitization with weekly scalp DPC. Prior to application of each patch test, blood was drawn. The ends were cut back, 3 bases at V and 4 bases at J, with 13 bases in the middle. Looked up from germline, CDR1 is SQVTM and CDR2 is ANQGSEA. This CDR3 is built from 14 residues. Sequences were derived from whole blood, sampled in connection with sensitization to the hapten diphenylcyclopropenone (DPC). The sequence was collected from a man aged 35 to 55 with alopecia areata. Some clones in this sample may be carry-over from other donors' samples. The chain uses TRBV29-1 and TRBJ2-1; maybe TRBD2 (6 bases). The CDR3 sequence is CSVDSGEGYNEQFF. The CDR3 coding sequence is TGCAGCGTTGATTCGGGAGAAGGGTACAATGAGCAGTTCTTC.